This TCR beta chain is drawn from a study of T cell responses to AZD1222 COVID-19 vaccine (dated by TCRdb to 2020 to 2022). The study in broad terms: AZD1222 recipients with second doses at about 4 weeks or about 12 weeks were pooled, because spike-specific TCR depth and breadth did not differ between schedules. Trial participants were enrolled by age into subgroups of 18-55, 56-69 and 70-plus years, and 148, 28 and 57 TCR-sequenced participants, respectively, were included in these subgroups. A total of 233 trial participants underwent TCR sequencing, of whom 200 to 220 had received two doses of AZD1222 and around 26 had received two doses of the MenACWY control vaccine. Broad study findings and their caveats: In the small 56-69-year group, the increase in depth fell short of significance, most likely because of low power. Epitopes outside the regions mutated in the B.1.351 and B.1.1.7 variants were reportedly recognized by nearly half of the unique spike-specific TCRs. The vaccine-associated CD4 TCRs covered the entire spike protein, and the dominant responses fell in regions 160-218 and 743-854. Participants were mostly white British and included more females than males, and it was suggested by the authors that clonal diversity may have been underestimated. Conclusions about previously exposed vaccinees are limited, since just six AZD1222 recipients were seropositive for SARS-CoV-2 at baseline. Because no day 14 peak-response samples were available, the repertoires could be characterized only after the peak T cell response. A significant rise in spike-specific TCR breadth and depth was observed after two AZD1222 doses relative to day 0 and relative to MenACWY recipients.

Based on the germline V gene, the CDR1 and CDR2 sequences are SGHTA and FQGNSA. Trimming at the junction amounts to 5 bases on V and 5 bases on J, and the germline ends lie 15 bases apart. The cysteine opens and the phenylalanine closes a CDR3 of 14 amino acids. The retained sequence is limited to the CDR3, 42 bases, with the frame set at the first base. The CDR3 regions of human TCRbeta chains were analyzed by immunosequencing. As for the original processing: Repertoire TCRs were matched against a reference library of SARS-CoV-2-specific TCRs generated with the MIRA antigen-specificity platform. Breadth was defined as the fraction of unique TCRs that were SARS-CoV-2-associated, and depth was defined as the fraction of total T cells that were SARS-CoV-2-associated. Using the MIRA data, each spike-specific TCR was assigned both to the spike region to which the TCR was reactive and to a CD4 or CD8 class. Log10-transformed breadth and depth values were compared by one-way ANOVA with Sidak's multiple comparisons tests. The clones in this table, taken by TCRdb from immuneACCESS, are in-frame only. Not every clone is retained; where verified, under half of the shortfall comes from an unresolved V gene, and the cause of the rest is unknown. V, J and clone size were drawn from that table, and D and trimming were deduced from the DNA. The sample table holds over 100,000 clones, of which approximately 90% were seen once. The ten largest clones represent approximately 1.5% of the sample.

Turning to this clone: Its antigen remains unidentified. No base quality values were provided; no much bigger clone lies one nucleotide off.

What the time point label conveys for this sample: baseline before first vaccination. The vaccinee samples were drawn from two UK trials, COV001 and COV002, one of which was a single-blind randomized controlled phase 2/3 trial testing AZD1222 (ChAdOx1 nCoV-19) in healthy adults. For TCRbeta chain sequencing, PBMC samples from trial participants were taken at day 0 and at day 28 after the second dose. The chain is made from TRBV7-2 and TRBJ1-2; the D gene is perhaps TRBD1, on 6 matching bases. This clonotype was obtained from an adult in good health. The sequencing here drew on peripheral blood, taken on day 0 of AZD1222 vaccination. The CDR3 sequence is CASSRGHEFYGYTF. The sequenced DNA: TGTGCCAGCAGCCGGGGACACGAGTTTTATGGCTACACCTTC.